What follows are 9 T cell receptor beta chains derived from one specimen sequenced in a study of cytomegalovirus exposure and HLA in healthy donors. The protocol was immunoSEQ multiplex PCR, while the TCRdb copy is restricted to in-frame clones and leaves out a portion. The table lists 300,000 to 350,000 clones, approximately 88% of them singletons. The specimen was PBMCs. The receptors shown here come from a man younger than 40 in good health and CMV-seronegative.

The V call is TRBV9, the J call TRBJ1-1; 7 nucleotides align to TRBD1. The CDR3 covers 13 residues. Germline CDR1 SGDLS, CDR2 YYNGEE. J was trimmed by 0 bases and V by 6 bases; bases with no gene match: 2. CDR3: CASTQGMNTEAFF. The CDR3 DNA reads TGTGCCAGCACACAGGGGATGAACACTGAAGCTTTCTTT.

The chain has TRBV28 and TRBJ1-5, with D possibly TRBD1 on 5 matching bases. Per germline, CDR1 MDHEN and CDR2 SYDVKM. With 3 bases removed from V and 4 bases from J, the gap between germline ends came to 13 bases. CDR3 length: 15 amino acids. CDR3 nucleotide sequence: TGTGCCAGCAGTTTGAGCAGGGAATTAAATCAGCCCCAGCATTTT. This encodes CASSLSRELNQPQHF.

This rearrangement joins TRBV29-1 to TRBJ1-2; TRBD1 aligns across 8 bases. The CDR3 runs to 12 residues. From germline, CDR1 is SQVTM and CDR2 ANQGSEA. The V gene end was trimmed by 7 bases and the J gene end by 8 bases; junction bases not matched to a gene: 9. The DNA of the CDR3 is TGCAGCGACCTTGGACAGGGCTACGGCTACACCTTC. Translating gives CSDLGQGYGYTF.

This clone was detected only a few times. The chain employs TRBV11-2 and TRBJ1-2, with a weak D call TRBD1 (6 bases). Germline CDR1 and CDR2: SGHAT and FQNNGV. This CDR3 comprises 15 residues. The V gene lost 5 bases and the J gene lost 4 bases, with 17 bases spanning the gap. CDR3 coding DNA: TGTGCCAGCAGCAACGACAGGCAGTTTTTCTATGGCTACACCTTC. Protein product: CASSNDRQFFYGYTF.

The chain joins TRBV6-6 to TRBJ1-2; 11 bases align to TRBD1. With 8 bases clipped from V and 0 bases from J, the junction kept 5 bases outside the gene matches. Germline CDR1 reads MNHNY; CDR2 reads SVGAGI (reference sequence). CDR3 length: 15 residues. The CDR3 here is CASSGQGEANYGYTF. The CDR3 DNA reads TGTGCCAGCTCGGGACAGGGGGAAGCTAACTATGGCTACACCTTC.

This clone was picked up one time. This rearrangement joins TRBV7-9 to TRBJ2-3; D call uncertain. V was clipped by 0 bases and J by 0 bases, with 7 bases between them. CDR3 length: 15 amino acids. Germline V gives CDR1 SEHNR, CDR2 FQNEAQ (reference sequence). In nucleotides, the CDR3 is TGTGCCAGCAGCTTAGCGGGCAGAAGCACAGATACGCAGTATTTT. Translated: CASSLAGRSTDTQYF.

CDR3 DNA sequence: TGTGCCAGCAGCTTGGGGCAGGGGAAAGGTTCCACTGAAGCTTTCTTT. Encoded protein: CASSLGQGKGSTEAFF. The V and J genes are TRBV5-4 and TRBJ1-1; tentatively, D is TRBD1 (6 bases). This CDR3 has 16 residues. Germline assignment: CDR1 SGHNT and CDR2 YYREEE (reference sequence). Trimming left V 0 bases short and J 4 bases short, with 16 bases between. The full variable domain, its missing parts supplied by reference TRBV5-4 and TRBJ1-1, is ETGVTQSPTHLIKTRGQQVTLRCSSQSGHNTVSWYQQALGQGPQFIFQYYREEENGRGNFPPRFSGLQFPNYSSELNVNALELDDSALYLCASSLGQGKGSTEAFFGQGTRLTVV.

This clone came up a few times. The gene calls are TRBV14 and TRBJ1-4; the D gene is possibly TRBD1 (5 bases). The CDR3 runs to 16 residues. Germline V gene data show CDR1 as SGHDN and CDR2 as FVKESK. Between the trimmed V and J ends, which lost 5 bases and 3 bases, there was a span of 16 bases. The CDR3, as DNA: TGTGCCAGCAGCGTAGGCTTGGGACTCTCTAATGAAAAACTGTTTTTT. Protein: CASSVGLGLSNEKLFF.

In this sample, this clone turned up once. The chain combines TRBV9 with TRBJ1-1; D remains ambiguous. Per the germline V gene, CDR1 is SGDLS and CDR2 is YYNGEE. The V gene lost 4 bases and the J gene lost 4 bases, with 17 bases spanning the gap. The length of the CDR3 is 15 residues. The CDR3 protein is CASSRTLLESTEAFF. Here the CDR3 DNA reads TGTGCCAGCAGCAGGACTCTCTTGGAGAGCACTGAAGCTTTCTTT.